This TCR beta chain was captured in a study of cytomegalovirus exposure and HLA in healthy donors. The PCR employed 60 Vbeta primers together with 13 Jbeta primers. Libraries were prepared by immunoSEQ multiplex PCR; TCRdb keeps only in-frame clonotypes and omits some of them. This table has under 200,000 clones, around 73% appearing once. The CDR3 loop spans 16 amino acids. Trimming cost V 6 bases and J 0 bases, with 14 bases left between them. Germline V gene lookup returns CDR1 LGHNT and CDR2 FRNRAP. The sample taken for sequencing was PBMCs. V usage is TRBV12-5 and J usage is TRBJ2-2; no clear D. This receptor was obtained from a man aged 55 to 70 in good health and CMV-seronegative. The CDR3 DNA sequence: TGTGCTAGTGGGTCGATTACCGGGTCGAACACCGGGGAGCTGTTTTTT. Amino acids: CASGSITGSNTGELFF.